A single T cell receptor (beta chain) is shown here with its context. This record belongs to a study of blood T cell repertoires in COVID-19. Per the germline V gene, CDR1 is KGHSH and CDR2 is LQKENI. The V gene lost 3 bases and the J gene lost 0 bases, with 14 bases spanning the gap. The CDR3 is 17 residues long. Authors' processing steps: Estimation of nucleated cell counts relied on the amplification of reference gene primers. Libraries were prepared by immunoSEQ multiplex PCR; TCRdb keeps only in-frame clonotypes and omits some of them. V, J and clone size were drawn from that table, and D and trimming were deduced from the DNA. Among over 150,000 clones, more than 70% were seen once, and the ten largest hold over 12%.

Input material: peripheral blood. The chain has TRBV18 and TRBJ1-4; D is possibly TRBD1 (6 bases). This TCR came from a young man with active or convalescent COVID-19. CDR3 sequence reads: CASSPGQISTTNEKLFF. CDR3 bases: TGTGCCAGCTCACCCGGACAGATTTCGACAACTAATGAAAAACTGTTTTTT.